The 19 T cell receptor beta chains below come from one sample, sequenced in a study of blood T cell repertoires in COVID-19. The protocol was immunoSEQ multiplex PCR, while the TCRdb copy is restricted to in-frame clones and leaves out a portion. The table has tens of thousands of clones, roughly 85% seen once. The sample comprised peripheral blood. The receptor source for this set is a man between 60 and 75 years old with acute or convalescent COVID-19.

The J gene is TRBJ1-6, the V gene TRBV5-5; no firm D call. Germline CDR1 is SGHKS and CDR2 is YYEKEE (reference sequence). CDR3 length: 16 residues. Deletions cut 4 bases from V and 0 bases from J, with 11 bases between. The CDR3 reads CASSPRQLSYNSPLHF. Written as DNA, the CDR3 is TGTGCCAGCAGCCCGCGGCAACTCTCCTATAATTCACCCCTCCACTTT. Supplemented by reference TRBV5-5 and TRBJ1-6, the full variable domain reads DAGVTQSPTHLIKTRGQQVTLRCSPISGHKSVSWYQQVLGQGPQFIFQYYEKEERGRGNFPDRFSARQFPNYSSELNVNALLLGDSALYLCASSPRQLSYNSPLHFGNGTRLTVT.

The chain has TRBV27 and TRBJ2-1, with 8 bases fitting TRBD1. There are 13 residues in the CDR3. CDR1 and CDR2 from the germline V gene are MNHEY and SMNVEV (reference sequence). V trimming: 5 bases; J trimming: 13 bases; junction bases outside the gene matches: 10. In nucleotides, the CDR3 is TGTGCCAGCAGTCCTGGACAGGGCTCGGGTCAGTTCTTC. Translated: CASSPGQGSGQFF.

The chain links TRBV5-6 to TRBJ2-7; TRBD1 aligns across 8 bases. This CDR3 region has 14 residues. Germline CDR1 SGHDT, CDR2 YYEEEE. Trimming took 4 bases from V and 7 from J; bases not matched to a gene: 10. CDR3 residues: CASSPGTGPLEQYF. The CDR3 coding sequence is TGTGCCAGCAGCCCTGGGACAGGACCCCTAGAGCAGTACTTC.

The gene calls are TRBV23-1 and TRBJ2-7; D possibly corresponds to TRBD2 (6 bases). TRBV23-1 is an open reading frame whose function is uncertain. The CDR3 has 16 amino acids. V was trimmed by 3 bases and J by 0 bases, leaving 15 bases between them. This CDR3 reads CASSQPLGGDSYEQYF. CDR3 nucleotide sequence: TGCGCCAGCAGTCAGCCCTTAGGCGGGGACTCCTACGAGCAGTACTTC.

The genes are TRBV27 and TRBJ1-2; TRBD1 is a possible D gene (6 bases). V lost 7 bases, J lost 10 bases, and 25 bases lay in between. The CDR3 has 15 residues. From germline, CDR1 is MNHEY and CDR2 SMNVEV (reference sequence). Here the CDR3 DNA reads TGTGCCAGCAATCCACACCAGGGCAGGGAGGGGGACTACACCTTC. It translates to CASNPHQGREGDYTF.

The chain's CDR3 is CASSIDLAGSYNEQFF. CDR3 bases: TGTGCCAGTAGTATAGATCTCGCAGGATCCTACAATGAGCAGTTCTTC. The genes are TRBV19 and TRBJ2-1, with D uncertain. There are 16 residues in the CDR3. Looked up from germline, CDR1 is LNHDA and CDR2 is SQIVND (reference sequence). The V and J ends lost 0 bases and 1 base respectively, with 10 bases between them.

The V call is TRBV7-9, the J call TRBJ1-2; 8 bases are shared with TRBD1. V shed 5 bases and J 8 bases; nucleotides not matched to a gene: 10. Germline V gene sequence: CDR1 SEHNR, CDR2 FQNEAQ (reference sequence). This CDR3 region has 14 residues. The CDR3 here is CASSLDRALRGYTF. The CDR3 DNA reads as TGTGCCAGCAGCCTGGACAGGGCCCTCCGGGGCTACACCTTC.

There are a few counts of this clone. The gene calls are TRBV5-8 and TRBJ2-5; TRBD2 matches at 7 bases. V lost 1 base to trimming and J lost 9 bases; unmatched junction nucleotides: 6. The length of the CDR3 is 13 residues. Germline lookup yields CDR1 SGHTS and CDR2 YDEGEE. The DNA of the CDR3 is TGTGCCAGCAGCTTGAAGGGCCGGGGGGCCCAGTACTTC. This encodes CASSLKGRGAQYF.

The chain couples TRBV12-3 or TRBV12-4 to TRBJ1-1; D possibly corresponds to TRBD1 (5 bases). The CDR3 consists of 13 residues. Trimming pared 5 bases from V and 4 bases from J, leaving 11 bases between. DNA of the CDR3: TGTGCCAGCAGTCCTACAGGTCCCACTGAAGCTTTCTTT. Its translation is CASSPTGPTEAFF.

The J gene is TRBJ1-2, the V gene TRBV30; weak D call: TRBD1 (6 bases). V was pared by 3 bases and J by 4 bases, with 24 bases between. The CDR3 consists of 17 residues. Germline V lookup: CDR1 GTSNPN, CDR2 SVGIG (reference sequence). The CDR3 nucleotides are TGTGCCTGGAGATCCCCAGGGGCACAGGGCCTTTTCTATGGCTACACCTTC. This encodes CAWRSPGAQGLFYGYTF.

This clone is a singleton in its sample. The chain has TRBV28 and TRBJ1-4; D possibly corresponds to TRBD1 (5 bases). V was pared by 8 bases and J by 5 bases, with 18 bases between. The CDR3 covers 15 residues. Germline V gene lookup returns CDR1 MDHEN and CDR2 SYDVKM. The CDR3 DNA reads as TGTGCCAGCCTCGATCGCTCCGGGGGGAATGAAAAACTGTTTTTT. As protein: CASLDRSGGNEKLFF.

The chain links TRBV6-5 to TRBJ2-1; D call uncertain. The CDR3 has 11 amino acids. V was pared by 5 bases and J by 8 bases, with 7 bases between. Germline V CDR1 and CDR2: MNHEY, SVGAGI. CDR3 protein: CASSTNYEQFF. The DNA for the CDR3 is TGTGCCAGCAGTACTAACTATGAGCAGTTCTTC.

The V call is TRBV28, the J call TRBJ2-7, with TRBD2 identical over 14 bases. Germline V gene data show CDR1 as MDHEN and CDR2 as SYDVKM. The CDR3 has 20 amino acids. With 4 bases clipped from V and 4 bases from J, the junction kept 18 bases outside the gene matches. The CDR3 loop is CASSSPTGTSGRGGLYEQYF. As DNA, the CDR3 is TGTGCCAGCAGTTCTCCCACCGGGACTAGCGGGAGAGGAGGATTATACGAGCAGTACTTC. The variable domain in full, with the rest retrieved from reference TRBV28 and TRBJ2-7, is DVKVTQSSRYLVKRTGEKVFLECVQDMDHENMFWYRQDPGLGLRLIYFSYDVKMKEKGDIPEGYSVSREKKERFSLILESASTNQTSMYLCASSSPTGTSGRGGLYEQYFGPGTRLTVT.

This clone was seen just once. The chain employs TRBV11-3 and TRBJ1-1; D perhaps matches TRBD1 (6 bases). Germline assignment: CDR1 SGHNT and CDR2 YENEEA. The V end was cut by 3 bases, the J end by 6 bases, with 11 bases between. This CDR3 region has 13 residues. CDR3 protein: CASSLDRSSEAFF. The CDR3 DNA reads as TGTGCCAGCAGCTTGGACAGAAGCTCTGAAGCTTTCTTT.

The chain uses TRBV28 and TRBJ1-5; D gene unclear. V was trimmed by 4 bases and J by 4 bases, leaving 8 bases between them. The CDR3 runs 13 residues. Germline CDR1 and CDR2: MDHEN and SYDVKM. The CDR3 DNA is TGTGCCAGCAGTTCAAGTCGGAATCAGCCCCAGCATTTT. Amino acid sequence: CASSSSRNQPQHF.

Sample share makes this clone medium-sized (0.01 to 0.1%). The CDR3: CAAGGGLEEQYF. The CDR3 DNA is TGTGCCGCTGGGGGCGGCCTCGAAGAGCAGTACTTC. This chain joins TRBV3-1 (or the pseudogene TRBV3-2) and TRBJ2-7, with D tentatively TRBD1 (6 bases). Between the trimmed V and J ends, which lost 11 bases and 7 bases, there was a span of 18 bases. This CDR3 comprises 12 residues. Germline V lookup: CDR1 LGHDT, CDR2 YNNKEL (reference sequence).

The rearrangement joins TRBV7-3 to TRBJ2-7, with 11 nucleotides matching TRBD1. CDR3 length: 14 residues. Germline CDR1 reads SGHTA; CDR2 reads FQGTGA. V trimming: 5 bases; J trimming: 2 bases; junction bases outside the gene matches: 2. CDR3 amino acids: CASSRTGGPYEQYF. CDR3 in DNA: TGTGCCAGCAGCCGGACAGGGGGCCCCTACGAGCAGTACTTC. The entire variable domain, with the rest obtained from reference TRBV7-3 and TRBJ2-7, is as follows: GAGVSQTPSNKVTEKGKYVELRCDPISGHTALYWYRQSLGQGPEFLIYFQGTGAADDSGLPNDRFFAVRPEGSVSTLKIQRTERGDSAVYLCASSRTGGPYEQYFGPGTRLTVT.

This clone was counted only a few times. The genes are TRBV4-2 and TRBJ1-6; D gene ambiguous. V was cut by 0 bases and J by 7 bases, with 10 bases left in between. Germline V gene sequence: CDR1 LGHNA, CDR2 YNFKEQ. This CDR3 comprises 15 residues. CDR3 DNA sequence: TGTGCCAGCAGCCAAGATCCACGGGAGAATTCACCCCTCCACTTT. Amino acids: CASSQDPRENSPLHF.

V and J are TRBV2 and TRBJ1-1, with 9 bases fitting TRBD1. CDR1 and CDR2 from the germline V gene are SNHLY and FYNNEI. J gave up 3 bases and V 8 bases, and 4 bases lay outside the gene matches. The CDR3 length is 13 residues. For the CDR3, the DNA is TGTGCCAGCGGCCGGACAGGGGACACTGAAGCTTTCTTT. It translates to CASGRTGDTEAFF.